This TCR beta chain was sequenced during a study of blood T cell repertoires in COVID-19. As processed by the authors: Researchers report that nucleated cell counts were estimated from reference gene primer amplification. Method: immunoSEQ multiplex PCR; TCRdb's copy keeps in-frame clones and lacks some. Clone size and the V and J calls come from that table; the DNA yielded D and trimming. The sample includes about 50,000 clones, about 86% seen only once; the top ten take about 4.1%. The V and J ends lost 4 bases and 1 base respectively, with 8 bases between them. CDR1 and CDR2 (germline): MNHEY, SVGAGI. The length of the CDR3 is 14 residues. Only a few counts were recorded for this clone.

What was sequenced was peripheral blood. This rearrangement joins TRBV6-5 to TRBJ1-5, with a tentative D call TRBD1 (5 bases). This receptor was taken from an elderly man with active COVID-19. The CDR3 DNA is TGTGCCAGCAGTTCAGGGAAGAGCAATCAGCCCCAGCATTTT. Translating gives CASSSGKSNQPQHF.